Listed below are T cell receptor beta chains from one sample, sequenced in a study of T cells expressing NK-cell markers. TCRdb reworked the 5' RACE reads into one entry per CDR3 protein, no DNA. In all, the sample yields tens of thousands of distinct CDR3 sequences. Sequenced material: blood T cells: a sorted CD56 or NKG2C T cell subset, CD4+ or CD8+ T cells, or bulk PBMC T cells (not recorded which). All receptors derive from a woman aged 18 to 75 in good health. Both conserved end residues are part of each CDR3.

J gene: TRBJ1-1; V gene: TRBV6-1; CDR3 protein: CASTPPGRGDPEAFF
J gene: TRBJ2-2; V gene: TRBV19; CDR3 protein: CASSSDGSNTGELFF
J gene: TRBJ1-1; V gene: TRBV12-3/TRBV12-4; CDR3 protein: CASSLGRDKAFF
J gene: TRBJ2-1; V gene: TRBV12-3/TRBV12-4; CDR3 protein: CASSLARTHEQFF
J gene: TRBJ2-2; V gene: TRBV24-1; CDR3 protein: CAIQGLTGELFF
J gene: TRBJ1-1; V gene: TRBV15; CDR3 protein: CATSRDRETGITEAFF
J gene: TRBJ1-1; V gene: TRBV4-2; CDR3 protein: CASSQGNTEAFF
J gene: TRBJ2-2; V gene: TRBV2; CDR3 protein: CASSDGPANTGELFF
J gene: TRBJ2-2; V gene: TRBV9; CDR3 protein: CASNQGDGPRELFF
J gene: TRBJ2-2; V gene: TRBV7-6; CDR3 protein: CASSPRGAGSMNTGELFF
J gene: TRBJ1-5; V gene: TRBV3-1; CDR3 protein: CASSQEYGFEPQHF
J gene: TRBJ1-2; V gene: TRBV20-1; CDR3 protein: CSARVGPIYLGTGYTF
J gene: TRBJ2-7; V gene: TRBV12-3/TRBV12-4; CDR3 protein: CASRLTGTGVYEQYF
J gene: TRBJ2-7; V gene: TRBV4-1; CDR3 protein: CASSQGGQGGLYEQYF
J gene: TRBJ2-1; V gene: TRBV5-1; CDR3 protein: CASSPWGLASYNEQFF
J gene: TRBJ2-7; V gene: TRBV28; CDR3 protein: CASSLASGTNTYEQYF
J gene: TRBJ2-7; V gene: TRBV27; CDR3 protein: CASSRDRVNYEQYF
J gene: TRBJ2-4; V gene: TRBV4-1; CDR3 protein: CASSLSPGRRQEAKNIQYF
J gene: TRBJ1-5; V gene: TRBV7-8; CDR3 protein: CASSPRQLNQPQHF
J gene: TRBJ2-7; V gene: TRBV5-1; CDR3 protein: CASSLVAGQRSAEQYF
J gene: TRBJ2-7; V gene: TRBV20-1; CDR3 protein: CSARDRLTYEQYF
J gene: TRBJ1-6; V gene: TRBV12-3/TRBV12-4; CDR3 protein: CASRGTGGTSPLHF
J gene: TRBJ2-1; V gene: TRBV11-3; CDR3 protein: CASSLVVTNEQFF
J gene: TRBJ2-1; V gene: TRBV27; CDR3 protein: CASSLRDRNTLSPNEQFF
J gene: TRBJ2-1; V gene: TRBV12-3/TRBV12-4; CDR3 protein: CASSWGDNEQFF
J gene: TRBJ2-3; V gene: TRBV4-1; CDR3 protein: CASSQENSEELYF
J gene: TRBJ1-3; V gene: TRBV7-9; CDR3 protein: CASSWTGNSGNTIYF
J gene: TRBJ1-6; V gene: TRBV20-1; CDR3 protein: CSASGRFNSPLHF
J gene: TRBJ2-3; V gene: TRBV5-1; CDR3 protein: CASGGGTSTDTQYF
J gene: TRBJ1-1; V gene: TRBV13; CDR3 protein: CASSSRTGGNTEAFF
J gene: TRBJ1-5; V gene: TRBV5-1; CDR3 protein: CASSPGEVSNQPQHF
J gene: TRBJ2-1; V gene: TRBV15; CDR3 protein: CATSRDRQAYNEQFF
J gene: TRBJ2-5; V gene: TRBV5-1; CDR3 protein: CASSLGGQETQYF
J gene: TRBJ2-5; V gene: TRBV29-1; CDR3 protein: CSVEGRGQGFAQYF
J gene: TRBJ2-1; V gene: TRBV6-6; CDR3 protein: CASGMRDEQFF
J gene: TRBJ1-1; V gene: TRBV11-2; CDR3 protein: CASSSPPLPPTEAFF
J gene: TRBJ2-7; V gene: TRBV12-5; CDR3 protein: CASGLAQSGEQYF
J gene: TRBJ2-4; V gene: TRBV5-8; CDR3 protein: CASSLYRGLNIQYF
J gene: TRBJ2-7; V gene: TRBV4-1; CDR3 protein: CASSKERSPTYEQYF
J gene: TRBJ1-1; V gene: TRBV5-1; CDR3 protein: CASSWGRMNTEAFF